The subject of this entry is one T cell receptor beta chain. The data are from a study of OX40 agonist ivuxolimab in advanced cancers. The CDR3 has 14 residues. Germline loops: CDR1 MNHEY, CDR2 SMNVEV (reference sequence). J was trimmed by 5 bases and V by 2 bases; bases with no gene match: 0. The table came from immunoSEQ multiplex PCR; TCRdb's copy has only in-frame clones and leaves some out. The sample comprises tens of thousands of clones, about nine tenths of which are singletons, and around 15% rests with the top ten. This TCR derives from an adult with an advanced solid tumor such as melanoma, head and neck, liver or kidney cancer. The chain carries TRBV27 and TRBJ2-2; TRBD2 matches at 9 bases. The material was CD4+ or CD8+ T cells sorted from blood, obtained in a trial of the OX40 agonist ivuxolimab. The CDR3 bases are TGTGCCAGCAGTTTAGCGGGAGGGACCGGGGAGCTGTTTTTT. Amino acid sequence: CASSLAGGTGELFF.